The 26 T cell receptor beta chains given below trace back to one sample, sequenced in a study of shared T cell receptors in the human thymus. Sequenced by immunoSEQ multiplex PCR; TCRdb stores in-frame clones only, minus some. This table holds roughly 660,000 clones, 88% found once. Separately, the same data were catalogued under a study of human thymus T cells.

Sequencing used thymocytes. These receptors were obtained from a boy under three years old with a congenital heart defect.

In its sample, this clone was seen a few times. The CDR3 here is CASSFGQDSYEQYF. The CDR3 DNA is TGTGCCAGCAGCTTTGGACAGGACTCCTACGAGCAGTACTTC. This rearrangement joins TRBV5-4 to TRBJ2-5, with TRBD1 matching over 7 bases. The DNA end is more similar to TRBJ2-7, so the J call may be wrong. The CDR3 is made up of 14 amino acids. Germline-derived CDR1 and CDR2 are SGHNT and YYREEE (reference sequence).

The J gene is TRBJ1-6, the V gene TRBV6-1; 8 nucleotides align to TRBD1. Germline-derived CDR1 and CDR2 are MNHNS and SASEGT. The V gene end was trimmed by 8 bases and the J gene end by 8 bases; junction bases not matched to a gene: 11. The CDR3 is 15 residues long. The CDR3 sequence is CASPPQGVLDSPLHF. CDR3 coding DNA: TGTGCCAGCCCCCCACAGGGGGTCCTGGATTCACCCCTCCACTTT.

The chain combines TRBV5-4 with TRBJ2-5, with TRBD2 matching over 12 bases. The tail of the sequence fits TRBJ2-7 better, so the J call may be wrong. Germline CDR1 is SGHNT and CDR2 is YYREEE (reference sequence). The length of the CDR3 is 16 residues. This CDR3 is CASSSASSGRANEQYF. As DNA, the CDR3 is TGTGCCAGCAGCTCCGCCTCTAGCGGGAGGGCCAACGAGCAGTACTTC.

The V call is TRBV7-9, the J call TRBJ1-4; TRBD1 agrees at 12 bases. CDR3 size: 17 residues. CDR1 is SEHNR, CDR2 FQNEAQ, per germline (reference sequence). After removal of 3 bases from V and 8 bases from J, the junction contained 10 bases not matched to a gene. CDR3 bases: TGTGCCAGCAGCTTTAGCGGGACAGGGGGCTCAGGAGAAAAACTGTTTTTT. Protein sequence: CASSFSGTGGSGEKLFF.

This chain uses TRBV5-8 with TRBJ2-3; TRBD1 is a possible D gene (5 bases). The length of the CDR3 is 13 residues. The germline V gene encodes CDR1 SGHTS and CDR2 YDEGEE. Trimming removed 5 bases from V and 2 bases from J, with 9 bases in between. The CDR3 bases are TGTGCCAGCAGATCGACAGTCACAGATACGCAGTATTTT. Translated, it gives CASRSTVTDTQYF.

This clone was counted between two and nine times. The chain links TRBV7-9 to TRBJ2-6; D may be TRBD1 (5 bases). Per germline, CDR1 SEHNR and CDR2 FQNEAQ (reference sequence). The germline V and J ends were trimmed by 5 bases and 2 bases, with 10 bases remaining between them. This CDR3 region has 15 residues. In DNA, the CDR3 is TGTGCCAGCAGCGGATTCAGGGCTGGGGCCAACGTCCTGACTTTC. Protein sequence: CASSGFRAGANVLTF.

The chain recombines TRBV10-3 with TRBJ2-7, with a tentative D call TRBD2 (6 bases). Germline V CDR1 and CDR2: ENHRY, SYGVKD. V shed 5 bases and J shed 2 bases, with 16 bases lying between them. The CDR3 contains 15 residues. The CDR3 loop is CAISFRRGTTYEQYF. CDR3 DNA: TGTGCCATCAGTTTTCGGCGGGGTACGACCTACGAGCAGTACTTC.

The chain recombines TRBV6-5 with TRBJ2-3; TRBD1 might be the D (5 bases). The V gene lost 2 bases and the J gene lost 0 bases, with 12 bases spanning the gap. Germline assignment: CDR1 MNHEY and CDR2 SVGAGI. CDR3 length: 16 amino acids. DNA for the CDR3: TGTGCCAGCAGTTACAGACAGACATCTAGCACAGATACGCAGTATTTT. Translated: CASSYRQTSSTDTQYF.

The chain employs TRBV7-9 and TRBJ1-5; D gene ambiguous. Trimming shortened V by 5 bases and J by 5 bases, and 16 bases separated the two germline ends. Germline V CDR1 and CDR2: SEHNR, FQNEAQ (reference sequence). The CDR3 totals 15 residues. The CDR3 here is CASSLSTQSDQPQHF. Here the CDR3 DNA reads TGTGCCAGCAGCCTTTCGACACAAAGTGATCAGCCCCAGCATTTT.

The chain couples TRBV4-3 to TRBJ1-4; 9 bases line up with TRBD1. After removal of 1 base from V and 0 bases from J, the junction contained 9 bases not matched to a gene. The germline gives CDR1 LGHNA, CDR2 YSLEER. This CDR3 has 19 residues. The CDR3 loop reads CASSQALRTGDATNEKLFF. In DNA, the CDR3 is TGCGCCAGCAGCCAAGCCCTCAGGACAGGGGATGCAACTAATGAAAAACTGTTTTTT.

The chain uses TRBV12-2 and TRBJ2-7; TRBD2 is the table's D call, not checked against the DNA. TRBV12-2 is marked as a pseudogene. The CDR3 is 17 residues long. The CDR3 loop reads CASRTTGTSGPNYEQYF. CDR3 in DNA: TGTGCAAGTCGGACAACCGGGACTAGCGGACCTAACTACGAGCAGTACTTC.

V is TRBV4-1 and J is TRBJ2-1; weak D call: TRBD2 (6 bases). Trimming pared 1 base from V and 2 bases from J, leaving 12 bases between. The germline CDR1 and CDR2 sequences are MGHRA and YSYEKL. This CDR3 is 16 amino acids long. The CDR3 DNA follows: TGCGCCAGCAGCCAAGTAGCGGTACACCCCTACAATGAGCAGTTCTTC. Its protein product is CASSQVAVHPYNEQFF.

This sequence joins TRBV5-1 and TRBJ1-2; D is unresolved. The germline V and J ends were trimmed by 2 bases and 0 bases, with 20 bases remaining between them. The CDR3 sequence is 18 residues long. Germline CDR1 reads SGHRS; CDR2 reads YFSETQ. The CDR3 DNA reads TGCGCCAGCAGCTTCCTCCAATCGAGGAGCAGAGCTAACTATGGCTACACCTTC. Residues: CASSFLQSRSRANYGYTF.

The genes are TRBV7-9 and TRBJ2-3, with D uncertain. Germline V lookup: CDR1 SEHNR, CDR2 FQNEAQ (reference sequence). This CDR3 contains 14 residues. Trimming shortened V by 11 bases and J by 2 bases, and 17 bases separated the two germline ends. The CDR3, as DNA: TGTGCCCCCCAAGCGTGGCAGTTCACAGATACGCAGTATTTT. Translated: CAPQAWQFTDTQYF.

The chain links TRBV29-1 to TRBJ1-1; 7 bases line up with TRBD1. The CDR3 extends over 13 amino acids. V gave up 7 bases and J gave up 3 bases; unmatched junction bases: 8. Germline CDR1 SQVTM, CDR2 ANQGSEA. The CDR3 DNA reads as TGCAGCGACCTCAGGGGGATCGACACTGAAGCTTTCTTT. Its protein product is CSDLRGIDTEAFF. Together with reference TRBV29-1 and TRBJ1-1, the CDR3 gives the full variable domain: SAVISQKPSRDICQRGTSLTIQCQVDSQVTMMFWYRQQPGQSLTLIATANQGSEATYESGFVIDKFPISRPNLTFSTLTVSNMSPEDSSIYLCSDLRGIDTEAFFGQGTRLTVV.

The genes are TRBV25-1 and TRBJ1-1; TRBD1 matches at 7 bases. V trimming: 4 bases; J trimming: 4 bases; junction bases outside the gene matches: 9. This CDR3 has 15 amino acids. The V gene's germline CDR1 is MGHDK and CDR2 SYGVNS. CDR3 sequence: CASSGRQGRSTEAFF. The CDR3 DNA is TGTGCCAGCAGTGGTCGACAGGGAAGGAGCACTGAAGCTTTCTTT.

This chain links TRBV5-6 with TRBJ2-7; 12 bases agree with TRBD2. The length of the CDR3 is 15 residues. The V segment lost 2 bases and the J segment 4 bases; nucleotides outside the gene matches: 4. Germline CDR1 is SGHDT and CDR2 is YYEEEE. CDR3 region: CASSFGLAGKYEQYF. The CDR3 DNA is TGTGCCAGCAGCTTTGGACTAGCGGGAAAATACGAGCAGTACTTC.

The chain carries TRBV30 and TRBJ2-5, with TRBD2 matching over 8 bases. Germline V gene data show CDR1 as GTSNPN and CDR2 as SVGIG (reference sequence). J lost 3 bases, V lost 2 bases, and 11 bases had no gene match. This CDR3 has 16 amino acids. The CDR3 spells CAWSRTTSGSEETQYF. CDR3 sequence (DNA): TGTGCCTGGAGTCGCACTACTAGCGGCAGCGAAGAGACCCAGTACTTC.

The V and J genes are TRBV10-3 and TRBJ1-5; perhaps TRBD1 as D (6 bases). The CDR3 totals 15 residues. The germline V and J ends were trimmed by 2 bases and 5 bases, with 13 bases remaining between them. Germline V gene lookup returns CDR1 ENHRY and CDR2 SYGVKD. CDR3 DNA sequence: TGTGCCATCAGTGAGAGGGGGGGCGGATATCAGCCCCAGCATTTT. Amino acids: CAISERGGGYQPQHF.

The chain joins TRBV5-8 to TRBJ2-7; TRBD2 matches at 11 bases. V was clipped by 0 bases and J by 4 bases; unmatched bases: 9. From germline, CDR1 is SGHTS and CDR2 YDEGEE. The CDR3 is 17 amino acids. Here the CDR3 DNA reads TGTGCCAGCAGCTTGGGTAGGGTGGGACTAGCGGTGTACGAGCAGTACTTC. It yields the protein CASSLGRVGLAVYEQYF.

This chain links TRBV9 with TRBJ2-1; TRBD2 matches at 9 bases. The CDR3 contains 16 residues. The trim removed 3 bases at V and 0 bases at J, leaving 4 bases unmatched. The germline CDR1 and CDR2 sequences are SGDLS and YYNGEE. CDR3 sequence (DNA): TGTGCCAGCAGCGCCCGACTAGCGGACTCCTACAATGAGCAGTTCTTC. It is translated as CASSARLADSYNEQFF.

This chain uses TRBV11-3 with TRBJ2-7, with a weak D call TRBD2 (5 bases). Trimming pared 5 bases from V and 3 bases from J, leaving 20 bases between. CDR1 is SGHNT and CDR2 is YENEEA in the germline V gene. CDR3 size: 16 residues. CDR3 region: CASSPHSGKGNYEQYF. Written as DNA, the CDR3 is TGTGCCAGCAGCCCTCACTCGGGGAAGGGCAACTACGAGCAGTACTTC.

The V call is TRBV4-2, the J call TRBJ2-6; D perhaps matches TRBD2 (5 bases). Trimming pared 2 bases from V and 0 bases from J, leaving 8 bases between. Germline V gives CDR1 LGHNA, CDR2 YNFKEQ. This CDR3 is 16 amino acids long. The CDR3 here is CASSQPGSSGANVLTF. The CDR3 nucleotides are TGTGCCAGCAGCCAACCGGGGAGCTCTGGGGCCAACGTCCTGACTTTC.

The chain couples TRBV2 to TRBJ1-1; 12 bases line up with TRBD1. Germline assignment: CDR1 SNHLY and CDR2 FYNNEI. After removal of 2 bases from V and 3 bases from J, the junction contained 13 bases not matched to a gene. This CDR3 comprises 19 residues. The CDR3: CASSERNPGQGAADTEAFF. The CDR3 region has the DNA TGTGCCAGCAGTGAAAGGAACCCGGGACAGGGGGCGGCTGACACTGAAGCTTTCTTT.

The rearrangement joins TRBV10-2 to TRBJ2-7; tentatively, D is TRBD1 (5 bases). Per the germline V gene, CDR1 is WSHSY and CDR2 is SAAADI. Trimming removed 11 bases at V and 13 bases at J, with 12 bases between. The CDR3 is 8 amino acids. This chain's CDR3 is CARYQGYF. CDR3 DNA: TGCGCCCGATACCAGGGTTACTTC.

This clone was detected once. The genes are TRBV7-9 and TRBJ1-4; TRBD1 aligns across 7 bases. The germline CDR1 and CDR2 sequences are SEHNR and FQNEAQ (reference sequence). The V segment lost 5 bases and the J segment 6 bases; nucleotides outside the gene matches: 15. CDR3 length: 17 residues. The CDR3 sequence is CASSNGQDSSRDEKLFF. CDR3 nucleotide sequence: TGTGCCAGCAGCAACGGACAGGACAGCTCTCGGGATGAAAAACTGTTTTTT. Drawing the rest from reference TRBV7-9 and TRBJ1-4, the complete variable domain is DTGVSQNPRHKITKRGQNVTFRCDPISEHNRLYWYRQTLGQGPEFLTYFQNEAQLEKSRLLSDRFSAERPKGSFSTLEIQRTEQGDSAMYLCASSNGQDSSRDEKLFFGSGTQLSVL.